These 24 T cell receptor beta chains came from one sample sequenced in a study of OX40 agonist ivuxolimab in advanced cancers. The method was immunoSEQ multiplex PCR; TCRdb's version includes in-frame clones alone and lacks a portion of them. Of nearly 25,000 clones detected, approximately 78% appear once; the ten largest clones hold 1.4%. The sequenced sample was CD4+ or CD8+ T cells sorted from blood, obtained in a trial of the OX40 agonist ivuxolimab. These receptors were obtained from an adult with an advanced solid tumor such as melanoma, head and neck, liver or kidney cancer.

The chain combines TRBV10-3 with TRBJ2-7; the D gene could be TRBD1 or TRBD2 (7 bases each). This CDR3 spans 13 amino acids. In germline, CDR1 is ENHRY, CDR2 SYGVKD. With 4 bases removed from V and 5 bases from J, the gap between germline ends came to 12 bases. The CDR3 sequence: CAISGPGGDEQYF. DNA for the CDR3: TGTGCCATCAGTGGCCCAGGGGGGGACGAGCAGTACTTC.

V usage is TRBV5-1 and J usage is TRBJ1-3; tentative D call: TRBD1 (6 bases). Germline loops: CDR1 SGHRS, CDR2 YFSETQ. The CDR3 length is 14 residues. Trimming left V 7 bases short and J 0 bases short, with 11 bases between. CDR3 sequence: CASSTGSSGNTIYF. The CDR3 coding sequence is TGCGCCAGCTCGACAGGCAGCTCTGGAAACACCATATATTTT.

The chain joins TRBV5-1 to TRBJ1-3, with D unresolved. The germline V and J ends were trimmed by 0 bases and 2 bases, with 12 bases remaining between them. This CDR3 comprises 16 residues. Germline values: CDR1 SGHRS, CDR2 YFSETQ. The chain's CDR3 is CASSLGGQGPGNTIYF. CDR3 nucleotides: TGCGCCAGCAGCTTGGGAGGCCAAGGACCTGGAAACACCATATATTTT.

The CDR3 is CASSQGIDRGSWEQYF. CDR3 nucleotide sequence: TGCGCCAGCAGCCAAGGAATTGACAGGGGGTCCTGGGAGCAGTACTTC. V usage is TRBV4-1 and J usage is TRBJ2-7, with 9 bases matching TRBD1. Per the germline V gene, CDR1 is MGHRA and CDR2 is YSYEKL. Germline trimming cut 1 base from V and 7 bases from J; bases unmatched to any gene: 11. The CDR3 totals 16 residues.

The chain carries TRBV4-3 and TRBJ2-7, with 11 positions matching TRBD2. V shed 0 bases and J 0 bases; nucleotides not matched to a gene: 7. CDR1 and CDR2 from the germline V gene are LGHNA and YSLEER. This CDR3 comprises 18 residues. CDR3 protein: CASSQEWASGGLSYEQYF. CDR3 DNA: TGCGCCAGCAGCCAAGAGTGGGCTAGCGGGGGGCTCTCCTACGAGCAGTACTTC.

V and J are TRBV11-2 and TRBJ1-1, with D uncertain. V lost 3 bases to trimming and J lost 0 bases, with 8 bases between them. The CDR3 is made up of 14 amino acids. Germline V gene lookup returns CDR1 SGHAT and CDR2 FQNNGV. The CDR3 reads CASSFTLMNTEAFF. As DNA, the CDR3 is TGTGCCAGCAGCTTTACACTAATGAACACTGAAGCTTTCTTT.

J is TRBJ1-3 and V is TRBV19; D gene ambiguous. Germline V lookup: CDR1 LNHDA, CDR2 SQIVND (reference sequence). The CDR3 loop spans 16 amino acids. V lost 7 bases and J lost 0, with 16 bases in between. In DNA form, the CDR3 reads TGTGCCAGTACCACCTTGTACGCCTCCTCTGGAAACACCATATATTTT. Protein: CASTTLYASSGNTIYF.

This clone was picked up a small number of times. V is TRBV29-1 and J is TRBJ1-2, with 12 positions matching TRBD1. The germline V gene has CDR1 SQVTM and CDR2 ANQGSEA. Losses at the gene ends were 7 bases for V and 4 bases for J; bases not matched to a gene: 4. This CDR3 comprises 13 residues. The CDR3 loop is CSASGQGAYGYTF. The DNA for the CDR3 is TGCAGCGCCTCGGGACAGGGGGCCTATGGCTACACCTTC.

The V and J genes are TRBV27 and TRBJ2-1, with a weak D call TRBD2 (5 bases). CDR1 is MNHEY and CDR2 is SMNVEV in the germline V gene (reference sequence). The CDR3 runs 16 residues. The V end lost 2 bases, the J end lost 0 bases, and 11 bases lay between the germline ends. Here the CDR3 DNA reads TGTGCCAGCAGTTTAAGGGCCGGGGACTCCTACAATGAGCAGTTCTTC. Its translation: CASSLRAGDSYNEQFF.

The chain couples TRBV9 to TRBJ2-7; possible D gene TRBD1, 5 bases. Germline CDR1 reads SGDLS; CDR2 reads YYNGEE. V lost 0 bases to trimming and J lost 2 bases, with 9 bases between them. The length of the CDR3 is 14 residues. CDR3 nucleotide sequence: TGTGCCAGCAGCGTAGAACAGGTGGCCTACGAGCAGTACTTC. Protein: CASSVEQVAYEQYF.

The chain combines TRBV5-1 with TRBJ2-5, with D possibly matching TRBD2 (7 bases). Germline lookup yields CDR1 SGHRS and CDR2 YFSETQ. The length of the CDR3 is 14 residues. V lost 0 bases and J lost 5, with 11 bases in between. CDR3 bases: TGCGCCAGCAGCTTGGGGGGGGGCCAGGAGACCCAGTACTTC. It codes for CASSLGGGQETQYF. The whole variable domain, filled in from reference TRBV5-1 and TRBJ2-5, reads KAGVTQTPRYLIKTRGQQVTLSCSPISGHRSVSWYQQTPGQGLQFLFEYFSETQRNKGNFPGRFSGRQFSNSRSEMNVSTLELGDSALYLCASSLGGGQETQYFGPGTRLLVL.

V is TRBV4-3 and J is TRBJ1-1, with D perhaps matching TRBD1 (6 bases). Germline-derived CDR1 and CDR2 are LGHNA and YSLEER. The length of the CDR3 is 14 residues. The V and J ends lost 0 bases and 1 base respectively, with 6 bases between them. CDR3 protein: CASSQETGNTEAFF. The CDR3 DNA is TGCGCCAGCAGCCAAGAGACAGGGAACACTGAAGCTTTCTTT.

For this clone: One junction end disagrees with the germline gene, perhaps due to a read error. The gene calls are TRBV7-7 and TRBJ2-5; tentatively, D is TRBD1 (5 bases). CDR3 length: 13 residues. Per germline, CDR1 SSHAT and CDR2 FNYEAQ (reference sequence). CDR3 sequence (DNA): TGTGCTAGCAGCTTAGATACAGGCCCCATCCAGTACTTC. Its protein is CASSLDTGPIQYF.

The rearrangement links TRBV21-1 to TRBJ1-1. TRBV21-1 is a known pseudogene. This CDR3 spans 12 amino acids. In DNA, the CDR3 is TGTGCCAGCTGGACCTCGAACACTGAAGCTTTCTTT. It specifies CASWTSNTEAFF.

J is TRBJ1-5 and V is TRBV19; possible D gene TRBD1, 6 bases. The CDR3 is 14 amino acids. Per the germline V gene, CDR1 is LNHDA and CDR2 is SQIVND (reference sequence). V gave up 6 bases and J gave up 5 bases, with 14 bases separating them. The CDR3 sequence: CASSPIQGYQPQHF. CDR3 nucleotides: TGTGCCAGTAGCCCAATACAGGGATATCAGCCCCAGCATTTT.

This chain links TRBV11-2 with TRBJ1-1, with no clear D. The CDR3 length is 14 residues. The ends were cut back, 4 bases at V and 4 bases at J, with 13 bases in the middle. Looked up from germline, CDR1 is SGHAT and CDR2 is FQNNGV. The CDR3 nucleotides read TGTGCCAGCAGCTCCCGAGGGCGGAGCACTGAAGCTTTCTTT. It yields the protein CASSSRGRSTEAFF.

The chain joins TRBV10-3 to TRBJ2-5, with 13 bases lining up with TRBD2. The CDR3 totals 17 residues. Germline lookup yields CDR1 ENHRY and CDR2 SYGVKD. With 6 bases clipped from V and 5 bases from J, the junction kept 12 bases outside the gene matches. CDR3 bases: TGTGCCATCAGCCCGACTAGCGGGGGGTCGGAGAGGGAGACCCAGTACTTC. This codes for CAISPTSGGSERETQYF.

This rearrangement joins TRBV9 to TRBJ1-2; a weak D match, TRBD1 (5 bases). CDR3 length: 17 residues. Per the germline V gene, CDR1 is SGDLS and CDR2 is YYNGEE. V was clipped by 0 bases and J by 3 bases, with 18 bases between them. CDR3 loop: CASSVEGRGLKDYGYTF. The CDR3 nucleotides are TGTGCCAGCAGCGTAGAGGGGAGGGGACTAAAGGACTATGGCTACACCTTC.

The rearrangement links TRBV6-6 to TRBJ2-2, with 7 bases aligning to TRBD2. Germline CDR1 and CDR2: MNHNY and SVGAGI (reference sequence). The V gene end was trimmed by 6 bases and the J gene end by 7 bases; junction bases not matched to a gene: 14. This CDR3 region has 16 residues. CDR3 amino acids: CASRPEGAGVVGELFF. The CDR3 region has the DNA TGTGCCAGCAGACCCGAAGGTGCGGGAGTTGTCGGGGAGCTGTTTTTT.

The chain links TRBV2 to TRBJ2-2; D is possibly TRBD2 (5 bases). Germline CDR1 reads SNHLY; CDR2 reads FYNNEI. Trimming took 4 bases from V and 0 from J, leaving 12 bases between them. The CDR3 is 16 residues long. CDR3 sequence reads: CASSGNAGANTGELFF. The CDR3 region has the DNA TGTGCCAGCAGTGGAAACGCGGGTGCGAACACCGGGGAGCTGTTTTTT.

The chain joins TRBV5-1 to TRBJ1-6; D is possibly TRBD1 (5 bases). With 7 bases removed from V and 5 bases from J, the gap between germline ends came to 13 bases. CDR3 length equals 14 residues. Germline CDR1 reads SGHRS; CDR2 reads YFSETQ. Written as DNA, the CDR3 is TGCGCCAGCTCGACAGAGGGGAATAATTCACCCCTCCACTTT. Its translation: CASSTEGNNSPLHF.

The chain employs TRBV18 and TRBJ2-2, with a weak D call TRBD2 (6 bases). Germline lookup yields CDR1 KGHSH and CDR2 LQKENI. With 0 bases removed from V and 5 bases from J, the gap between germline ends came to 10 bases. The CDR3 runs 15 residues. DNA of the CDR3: TGTGCCAGCTCACCACCCTCAGCGGGTACCGGGGAGCTGTTTTTT. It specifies CASSPPSAGTGELFF.

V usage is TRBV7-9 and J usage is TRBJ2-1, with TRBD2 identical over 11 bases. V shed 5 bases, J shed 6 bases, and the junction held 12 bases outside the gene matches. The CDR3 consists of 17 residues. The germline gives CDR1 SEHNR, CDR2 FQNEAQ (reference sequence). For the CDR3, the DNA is TGTGCCAGCAGCCACATGATGCTGACTAGCGGGATCAATGAGCAGTTCTTC. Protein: CASSHMMLTSGINEQFF.

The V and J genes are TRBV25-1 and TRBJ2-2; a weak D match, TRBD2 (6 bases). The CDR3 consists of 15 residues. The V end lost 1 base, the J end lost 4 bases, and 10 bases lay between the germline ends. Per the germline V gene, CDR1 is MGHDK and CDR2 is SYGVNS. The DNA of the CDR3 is TGTGCCAGCAGTGAATCGTTGGGGGGCACCGGGGAGCTGTTTTTT. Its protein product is CASSESLGGTGELFF.